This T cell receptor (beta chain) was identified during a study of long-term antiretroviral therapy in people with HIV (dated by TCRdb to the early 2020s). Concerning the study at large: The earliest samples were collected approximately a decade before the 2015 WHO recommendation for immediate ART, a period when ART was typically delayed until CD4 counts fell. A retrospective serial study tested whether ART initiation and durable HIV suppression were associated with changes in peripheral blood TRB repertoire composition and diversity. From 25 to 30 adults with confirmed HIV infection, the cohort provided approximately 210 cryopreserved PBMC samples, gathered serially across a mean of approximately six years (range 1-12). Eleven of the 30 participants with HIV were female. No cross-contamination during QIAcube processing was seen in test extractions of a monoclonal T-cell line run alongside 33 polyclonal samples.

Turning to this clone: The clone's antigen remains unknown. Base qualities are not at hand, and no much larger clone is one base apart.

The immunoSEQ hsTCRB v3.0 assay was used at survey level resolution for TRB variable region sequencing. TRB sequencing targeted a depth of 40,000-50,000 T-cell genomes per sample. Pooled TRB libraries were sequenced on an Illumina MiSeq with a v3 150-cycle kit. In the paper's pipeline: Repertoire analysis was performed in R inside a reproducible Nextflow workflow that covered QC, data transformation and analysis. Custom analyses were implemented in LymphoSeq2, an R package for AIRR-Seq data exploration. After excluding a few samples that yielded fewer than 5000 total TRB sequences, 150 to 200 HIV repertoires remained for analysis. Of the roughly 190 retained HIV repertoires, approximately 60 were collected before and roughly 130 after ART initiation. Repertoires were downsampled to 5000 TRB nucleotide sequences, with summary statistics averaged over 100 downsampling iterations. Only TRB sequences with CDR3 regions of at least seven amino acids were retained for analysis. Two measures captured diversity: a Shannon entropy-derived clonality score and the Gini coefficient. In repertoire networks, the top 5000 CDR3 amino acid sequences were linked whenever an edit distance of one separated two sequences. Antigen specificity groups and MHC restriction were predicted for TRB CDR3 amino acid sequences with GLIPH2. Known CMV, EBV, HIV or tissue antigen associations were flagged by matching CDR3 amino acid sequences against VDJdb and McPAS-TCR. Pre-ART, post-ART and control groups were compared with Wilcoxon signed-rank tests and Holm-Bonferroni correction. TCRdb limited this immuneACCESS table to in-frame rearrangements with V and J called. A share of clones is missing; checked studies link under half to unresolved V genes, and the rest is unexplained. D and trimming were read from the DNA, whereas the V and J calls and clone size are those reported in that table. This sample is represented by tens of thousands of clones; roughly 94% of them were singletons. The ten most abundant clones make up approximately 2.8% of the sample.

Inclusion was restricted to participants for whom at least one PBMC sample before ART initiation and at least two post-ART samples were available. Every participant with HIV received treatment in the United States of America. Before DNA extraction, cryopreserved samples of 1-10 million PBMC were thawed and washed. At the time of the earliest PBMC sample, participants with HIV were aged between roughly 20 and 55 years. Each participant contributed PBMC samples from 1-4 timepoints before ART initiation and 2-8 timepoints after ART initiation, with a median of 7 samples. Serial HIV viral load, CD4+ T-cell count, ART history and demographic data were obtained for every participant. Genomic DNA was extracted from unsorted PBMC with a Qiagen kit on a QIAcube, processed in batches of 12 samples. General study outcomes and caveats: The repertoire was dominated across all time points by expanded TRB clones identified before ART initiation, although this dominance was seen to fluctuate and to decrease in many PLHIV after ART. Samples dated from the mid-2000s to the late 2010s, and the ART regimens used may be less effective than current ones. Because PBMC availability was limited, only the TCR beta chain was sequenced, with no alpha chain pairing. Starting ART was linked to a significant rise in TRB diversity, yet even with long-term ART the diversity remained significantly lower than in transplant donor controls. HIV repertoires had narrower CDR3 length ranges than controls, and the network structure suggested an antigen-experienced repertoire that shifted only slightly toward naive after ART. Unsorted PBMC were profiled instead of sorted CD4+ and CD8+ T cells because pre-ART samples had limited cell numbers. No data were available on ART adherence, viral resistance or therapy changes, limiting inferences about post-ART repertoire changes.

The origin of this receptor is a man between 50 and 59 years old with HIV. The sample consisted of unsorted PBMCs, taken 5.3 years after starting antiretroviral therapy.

Here is the DNA: TGTGCCTGCAACCGGGAAGCTAAAGGGAGCAAAAACATTCAGTACTTC. Its protein is CACNREAKGSKNIQYF. Rearrangement joined TRBV2 to TRBJ2-4; the D gene is possibly TRBD2, with 5 bases matching. V was cut back by 11 bases and J by 3 bases, leaving a gap of 23 bases between them. Looking up the germline V gene yields CDR1 SNHLY and CDR2 FYNNEI. Inclusive of the bounding cysteine and phenylalanine, the CDR3 is 16 residues long. The read is trimmed to its CDR3 DNA, 48 bases read in frame from base 1.